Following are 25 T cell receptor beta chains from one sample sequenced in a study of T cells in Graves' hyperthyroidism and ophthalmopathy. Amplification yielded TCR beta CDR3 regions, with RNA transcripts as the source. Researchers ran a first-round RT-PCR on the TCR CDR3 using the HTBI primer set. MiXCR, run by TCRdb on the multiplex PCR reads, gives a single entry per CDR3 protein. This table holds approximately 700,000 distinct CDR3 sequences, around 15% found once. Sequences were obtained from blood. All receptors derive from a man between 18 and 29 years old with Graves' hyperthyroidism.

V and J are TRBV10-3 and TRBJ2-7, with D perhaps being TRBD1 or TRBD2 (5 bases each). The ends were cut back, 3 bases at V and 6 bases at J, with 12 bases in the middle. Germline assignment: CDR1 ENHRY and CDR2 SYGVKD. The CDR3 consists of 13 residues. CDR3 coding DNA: TGTGCCATCAGTGACGAGGGGCCCCCCGAGCAGTACTTC. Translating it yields CAISDEGPPEQYF.

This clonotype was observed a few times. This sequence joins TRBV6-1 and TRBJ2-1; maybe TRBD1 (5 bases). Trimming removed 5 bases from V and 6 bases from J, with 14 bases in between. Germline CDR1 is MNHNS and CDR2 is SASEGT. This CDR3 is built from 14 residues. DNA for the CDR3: TGTGCCAGCAGTACTGTCCAGGGTCGCAATGAGCAGTTCTTC. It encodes CASSTVQGRNEQFF.

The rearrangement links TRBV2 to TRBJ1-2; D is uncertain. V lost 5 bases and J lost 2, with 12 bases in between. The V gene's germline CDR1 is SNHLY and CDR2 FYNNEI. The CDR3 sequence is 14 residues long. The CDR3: CASSFRGQNYGYTF. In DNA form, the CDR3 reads TGTGCCAGCAGTTTTAGAGGGCAGAACTATGGCTACACCTTC.

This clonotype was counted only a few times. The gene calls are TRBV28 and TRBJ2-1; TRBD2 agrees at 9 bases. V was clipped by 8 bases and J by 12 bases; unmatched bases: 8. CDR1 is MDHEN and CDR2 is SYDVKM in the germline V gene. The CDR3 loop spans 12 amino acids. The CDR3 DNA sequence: TGTGCCAGCGGACTAGCGCCTCGGGGGCAGTTCTTC. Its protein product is CASGLAPRGQFF. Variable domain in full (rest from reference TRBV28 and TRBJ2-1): DVKVTQSSRYLVKRTGEKVFLECVQDMDHENMFWYRQDPGLGLRLIYFSYDVKMKEKGDIPEGYSVSREKKERFSLILESASTNQTSMYLCASGLAPRGQFFGPGTRLTVL.

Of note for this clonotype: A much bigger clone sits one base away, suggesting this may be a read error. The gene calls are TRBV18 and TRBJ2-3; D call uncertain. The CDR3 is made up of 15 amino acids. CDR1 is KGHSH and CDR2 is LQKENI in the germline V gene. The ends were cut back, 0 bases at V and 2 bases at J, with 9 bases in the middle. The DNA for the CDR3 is TGTGCCAGCTCACCACCGGAAGGGTCCACAGATACGCAGTATTTT. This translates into CASSPPEGSTDTQYF.

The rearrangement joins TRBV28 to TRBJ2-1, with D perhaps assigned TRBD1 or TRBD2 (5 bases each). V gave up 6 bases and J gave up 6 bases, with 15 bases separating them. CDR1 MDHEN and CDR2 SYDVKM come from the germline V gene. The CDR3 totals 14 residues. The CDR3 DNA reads TGTGCCAGCAGGATCAGAATAGGGACCAATGAGCAGTTCTTC. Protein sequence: CASRIRIGTNEQFF.

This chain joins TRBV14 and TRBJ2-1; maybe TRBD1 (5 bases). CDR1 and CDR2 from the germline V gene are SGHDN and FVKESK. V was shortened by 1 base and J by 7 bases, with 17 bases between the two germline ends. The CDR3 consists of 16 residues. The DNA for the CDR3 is TGTGCCAGCAGCCAAGTAGGTTTTCCCTACAGGAATGAGCAGTTCTTC. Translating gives CASSQVGFPYRNEQFF.

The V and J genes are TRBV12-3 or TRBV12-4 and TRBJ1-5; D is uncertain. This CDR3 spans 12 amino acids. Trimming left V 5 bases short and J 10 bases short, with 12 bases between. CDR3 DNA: TGTGCCAGCAGTCCCTGGTCGGTCCCCCAGCATTTT. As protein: CASSPWSVPQHF.

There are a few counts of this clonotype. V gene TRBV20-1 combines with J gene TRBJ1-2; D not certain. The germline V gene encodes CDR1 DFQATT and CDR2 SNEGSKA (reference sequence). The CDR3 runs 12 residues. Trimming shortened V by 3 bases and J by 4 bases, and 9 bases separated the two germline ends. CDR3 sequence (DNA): TGCAGTGCTAGTCCCGTATCCTATGGCTACACCTTC. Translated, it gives CSASPVSYGYTF.

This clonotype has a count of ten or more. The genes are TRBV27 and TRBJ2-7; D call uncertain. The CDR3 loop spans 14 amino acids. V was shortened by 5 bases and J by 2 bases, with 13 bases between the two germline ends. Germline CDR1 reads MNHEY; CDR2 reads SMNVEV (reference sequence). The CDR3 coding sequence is TGTGCCAGCAGTCCCTGGTACCCCCCCTACGAGCAGTACTTC. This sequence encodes CASSPWYPPYEQYF.

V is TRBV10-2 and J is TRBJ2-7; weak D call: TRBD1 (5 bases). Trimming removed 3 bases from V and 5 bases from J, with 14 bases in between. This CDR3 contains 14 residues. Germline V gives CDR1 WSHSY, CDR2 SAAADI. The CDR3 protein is CASSDPGLVDEQYF. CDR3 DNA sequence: TGCGCCAGCAGTGATCCAGGGCTAGTTGACGAGCAGTACTTC.

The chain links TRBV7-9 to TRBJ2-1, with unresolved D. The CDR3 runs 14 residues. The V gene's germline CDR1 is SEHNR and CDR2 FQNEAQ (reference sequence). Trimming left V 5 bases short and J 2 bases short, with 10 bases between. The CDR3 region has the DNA TGTGCCAGCAGCCAAACTATAACCTACAATGAGCAGTTCTTC. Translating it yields CASSQTITYNEQFF.

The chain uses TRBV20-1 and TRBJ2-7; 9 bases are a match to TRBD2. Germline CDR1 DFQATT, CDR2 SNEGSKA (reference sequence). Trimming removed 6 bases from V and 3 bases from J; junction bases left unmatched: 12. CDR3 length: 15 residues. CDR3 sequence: CSAPPAGGLYYEQYF. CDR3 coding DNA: TGCAGTGCCCCCCCGGCGGGAGGGCTTTACTACGAGCAGTACTTC.

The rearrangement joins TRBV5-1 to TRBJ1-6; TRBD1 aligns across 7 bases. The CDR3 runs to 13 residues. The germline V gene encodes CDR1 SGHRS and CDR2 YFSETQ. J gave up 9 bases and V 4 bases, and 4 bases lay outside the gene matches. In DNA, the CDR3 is TGCGCCAGCAGCGCTGACAGGGCTTCACCCCTCCACTTT. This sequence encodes CASSADRASPLHF.

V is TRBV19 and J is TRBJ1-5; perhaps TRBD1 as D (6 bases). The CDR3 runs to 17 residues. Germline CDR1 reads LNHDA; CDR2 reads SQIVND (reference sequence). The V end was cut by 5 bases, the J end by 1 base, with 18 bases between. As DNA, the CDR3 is TGTGCCAGTAGTCCAGGGGAGGTCCCAGTAAGCAATCAGCCCCAGCATTTT. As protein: CASSPGEVPVSNQPQHF.

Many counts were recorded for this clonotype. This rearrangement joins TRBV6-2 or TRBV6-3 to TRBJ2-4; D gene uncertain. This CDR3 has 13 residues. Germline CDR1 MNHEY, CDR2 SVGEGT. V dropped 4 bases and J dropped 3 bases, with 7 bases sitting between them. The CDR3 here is CASSSAVKNIQYF. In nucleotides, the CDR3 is TGTGCCAGCAGTTCCGCAGTCAAAAACATTCAGTACTTC.

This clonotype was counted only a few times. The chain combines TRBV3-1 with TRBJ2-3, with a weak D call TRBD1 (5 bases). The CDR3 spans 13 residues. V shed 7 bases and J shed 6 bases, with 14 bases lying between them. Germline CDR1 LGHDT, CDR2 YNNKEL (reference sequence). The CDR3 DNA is TGTGCCAGCACCCCTCCAGGGCAGGATACGCAGTATTTT. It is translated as CASTPPGQDTQYF.

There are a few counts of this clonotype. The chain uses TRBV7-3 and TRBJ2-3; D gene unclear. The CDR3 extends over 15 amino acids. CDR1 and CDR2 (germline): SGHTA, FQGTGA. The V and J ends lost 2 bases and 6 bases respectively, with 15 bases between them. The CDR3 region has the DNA TGTGCCAGCAGCTTAGAAGGGTGGGCCCCGGATACGCAGTATTTT. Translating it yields CASSLEGWAPDTQYF.

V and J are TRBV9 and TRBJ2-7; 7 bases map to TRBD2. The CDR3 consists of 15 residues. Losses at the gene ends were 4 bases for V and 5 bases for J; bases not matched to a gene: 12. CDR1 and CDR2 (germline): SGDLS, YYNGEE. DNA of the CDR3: TGTGCCAGCAGCCCGAGACTAGCTCCAGTCGACGAGCAGTACTTC. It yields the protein CASSPRLAPVDEQYF.

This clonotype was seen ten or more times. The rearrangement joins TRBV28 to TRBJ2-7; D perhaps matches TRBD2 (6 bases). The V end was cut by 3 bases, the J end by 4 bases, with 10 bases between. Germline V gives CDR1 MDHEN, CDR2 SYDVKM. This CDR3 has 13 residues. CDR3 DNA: TGTGCCAGCAGTTTGGGACTGGAGTACGAGCAGTACTTC. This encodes CASSLGLEYEQYF. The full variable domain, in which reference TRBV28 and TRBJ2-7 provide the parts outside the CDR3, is DVKVTQSSRYLVKRTGEKVFLECVQDMDHENMFWYRQDPGLGLRLIYFSYDVKMKEKGDIPEGYSVSREKKERFSLILESASTNQTSMYLCASSLGLEYEQYFGPGTRLTVT.

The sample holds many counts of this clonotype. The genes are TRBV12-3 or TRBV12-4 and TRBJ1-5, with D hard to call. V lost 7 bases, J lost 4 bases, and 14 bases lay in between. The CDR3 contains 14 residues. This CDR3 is CASTLGVGNQPQHF. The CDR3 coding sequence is TGTGCCAGCACCCTCGGGGTAGGTAATCAGCCCCAGCATTTT.

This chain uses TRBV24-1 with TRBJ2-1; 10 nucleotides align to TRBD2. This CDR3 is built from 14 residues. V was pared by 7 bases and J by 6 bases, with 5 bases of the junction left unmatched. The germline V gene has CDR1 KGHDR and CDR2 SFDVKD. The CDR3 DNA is TGTGCCACCAGACCTAGCGGGGGACGCAATGAGCAGTTCTTC. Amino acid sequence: CATRPSGGRNEQFF.

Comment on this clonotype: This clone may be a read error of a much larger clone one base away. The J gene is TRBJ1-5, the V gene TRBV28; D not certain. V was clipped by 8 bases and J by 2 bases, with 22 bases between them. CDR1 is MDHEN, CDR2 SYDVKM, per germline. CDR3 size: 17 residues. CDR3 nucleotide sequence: TGTGCCAGCTCCAACAATGACGACCTTTATGGCAATCAGCCCCAGCATTTT. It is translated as CASSNNDDLYGNQPQHF.

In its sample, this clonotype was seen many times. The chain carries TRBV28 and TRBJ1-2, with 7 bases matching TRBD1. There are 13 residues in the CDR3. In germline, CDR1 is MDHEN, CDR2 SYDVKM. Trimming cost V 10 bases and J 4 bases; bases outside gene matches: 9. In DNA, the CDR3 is TGTGCCACCCTTAGAACAGGGGTCTATGGCTACACCTTC. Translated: CATLRTGVYGYTF.

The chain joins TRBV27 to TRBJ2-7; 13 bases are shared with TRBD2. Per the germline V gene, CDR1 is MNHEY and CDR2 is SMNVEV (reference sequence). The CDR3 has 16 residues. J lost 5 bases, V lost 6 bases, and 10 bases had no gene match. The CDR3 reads CASSLGLAGAGHEQYF. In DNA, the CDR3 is TGTGCCAGCAGCCTAGGACTAGCGGGAGCGGGCCACGAGCAGTACTTC.